The next 13 T cell receptor beta chains were all read from a single sample in a study of blood T cell repertoires in COVID-19. Libraries were prepared by immunoSEQ multiplex PCR; TCRdb keeps only in-frame clonotypes and omits some of them. Here the sample spans about 410,000 clones, about 89% being singletons. The sequenced material came from peripheral blood. These receptors were collected from a middle-aged woman with COVID-19, enrolled during active disease.

The V call is TRBV7-9, the J call TRBJ2-5, with 7 bases matching TRBD1. V gave up 5 bases and J gave up 2 bases; unmatched junction bases: 8. Germline CDR1 reads SEHNR; CDR2 reads FQNEAQ (reference sequence). This CDR3 has 15 amino acids. CDR3 nucleotide sequence: TGTGCCAGCAGCACCGGGACAGCCATTCAAGAGACCCAGTACTTC. This sequence encodes CASSTGTAIQETQYF.

The genes are TRBV5-8 and TRBJ1-5, with 9 nucleotides matching TRBD1. Germline lookup yields CDR1 SGHTS and CDR2 YDEGEE. This CDR3 region has 16 residues. Losses at the gene ends were 2 bases for V and 7 bases for J; bases not matched to a gene: 10. The CDR3 spells CASSLGTGRLGQPQHF. As DNA, the CDR3 is TGTGCCAGCAGCTTAGGGACAGGGAGGTTAGGACAGCCCCAGCATTTT.

The rearrangement joins TRBV2 to TRBJ1-4; tentatively, D is TRBD1 (6 bases). V lost 6 bases and J lost 8, with 16 bases in between. The germline V gene encodes CDR1 SNHLY and CDR2 FYNNEI. The CDR3 extends over 14 amino acids. CDR3 DNA sequence: TGTGCCAGCAGGCGAGAACAGGGTGGCGAAAAACTGTTTTTT. Translation gives CASRREQGGEKLFF.

This chain links TRBV12-5 with TRBJ1-2; D gene uncertain. This CDR3 contains 15 residues. Germline loops: CDR1 LGHNT, CDR2 FRNRAP. V lost 1 base and J lost 8, with 17 bases in between. DNA for the CDR3: TGTGCTAGTGGTTTGGGACGGGGAGGGTGGTTGGGCTACACCTTC. Amino acid sequence: CASGLGRGGWLGYTF.

The chain couples TRBV5-5 to TRBJ1-4; D unclear. V was clipped by 4 bases and J by 0 bases, with 13 bases between them. Per the germline V gene, CDR1 is SGHKS and CDR2 is YYEKEE (reference sequence). The CDR3 has 16 amino acids. The CDR3 DNA reads as TGTGCCAGCAGCACTCAGCGTGGAGCAACTAATGAAAAACTGTTTTTT. Its translation: CASSTQRGATNEKLFF.

The rearrangement uses TRBV9 and TRBJ2-5; TRBD1 might be the D (6 bases). The V end was cut by 3 bases, the J end by 5 bases, with 11 bases between. The CDR3 totals 13 residues. Germline CDR1 and CDR2: SGDLS and YYNGEE. For the CDR3, the DNA is TGTGCCAGCAGCGAATGGCAGGGGGAGACCCAGTACTTC. This codes for CASSEWQGETQYF. Variable domain in full (rest from reference TRBV9 and TRBJ2-5): DSGVTQTPKHLITATGQRVTLRCSPRSGDLSVYWYQQSLDQGLQFLIQYYNGEERAKGNILERFSAQQFPDLHSELNLSSLELGDSALYFCASSEWQGETQYFGPGTRLLVL.

For this clone: An end of the junction differs from the germline gene, which may be a read error. The chain's CDR3 is CASTYAGDFSPLHF. For the CDR3, the DNA is TGTGCCAGCACTTACGCCGGGGATTTCTCACCCCTCCACTTT. The gene calls are TRBV6-2 or TRBV6-3 and TRBJ1-6; D gene unclear. This CDR3 region has 14 residues. Germline CDR1 is MNHEY and CDR2 is SVGEGT.

The chain recombines TRBV21-1 with TRBJ2-7; TRBD1 was called by the table and not checked on the DNA. TRBV21-1 constitutes a pseudogene. This CDR3 has 18 amino acids. The CDR3 nucleotides are TGTGCCAGCAGCAAACGACAGGGTCCAGCAAGAGAATCCTACGAGCAGTACTTC. This codes for CASSKRQGPARESYEQYF.

V usage is TRBV7-2 and J usage is TRBJ2-7; TRBD1 matches at 7 bases. The germline gives CDR1 SGHTA, CDR2 FQGNSA. V gave up 0 bases and J gave up 5 bases; unmatched junction bases: 4. The CDR3 totals 14 residues. CDR3 nucleotide sequence: TGTGCCAGCAGCTTAGCGACAGGGAACGACGAGCAGTACTTC. Its translation is CASSLATGNDEQYF.

This clone came up once. This chain's CDR3 is CSARETYEQYF. In nucleotides, the CDR3 is TGCAGTGCTCGGGAGACGTACGAGCAGTACTTC. J is TRBJ2-7 and V is TRBV20-1; D is perhaps TRBD2 (6 bases). Germline V CDR1 and CDR2: DFQATT, SNEGSKA (reference sequence). The CDR3 spans 11 residues. V was shortened by 5 bases and J by 4 bases, with 9 bases between the two germline ends.

The chain couples TRBV27 to TRBJ1-2; possible D gene TRBD1, 5 bases. The V end was cut by 4 bases, the J end by 3 bases, with 18 bases between. The germline V gene has CDR1 MNHEY and CDR2 SMNVEV (reference sequence). The CDR3 sequence is 16 residues long. The CDR3 coding sequence is TGTGCCAGCAGTTCCCGGGACGCCGGAGGGGACTATGGCTACACCTTC. As protein: CASSSRDAGGDYGYTF.

In the case of this clone: Other DNA sequences in this specimen translate into the identical CDR3. The chain couples TRBV3-1 (or the pseudogene TRBV3-2) to TRBJ1-3; 8 bases are shared with TRBD1. V dropped 3 bases and J dropped 4; count of bases not matched to a gene: 5. Germline loops: CDR1 LGHDT, CDR2 YNNKEL (reference sequence). This CDR3 is 15 amino acids long. CDR3 sequence reads: CASSQGQASGNTIYF. CDR3 nucleotides: TGTGCCAGCAGCCAGGGACAGGCGTCCGGAAACACCATATATTTT.

This clone has just one count. The rearrangement joins TRBV6-1 to TRBJ1-1; D gene unclear. Per germline, CDR1 MNHNS and CDR2 SASEGT. V was shortened by 2 bases and J by 7 bases, with 8 bases between the two germline ends. CDR3 size: 12 residues. The CDR3 DNA reads TGTGCCAGCAGTGAACAGATTTTTGAAGCTTTCTTT. Encoded protein: CASSEQIFEAFF.